These 30 T cell receptor beta chains share one sample of origin, sequenced in a study of beta chain features in type 1 diabetes. TCRB transcripts that were expressed got sequenced, as all of the isolated RNA had been reverse transcribed. Produced via immunoSEQ multiplex PCR; TCRdb's table is partial and in-frame only. The sample includes about 180,000 clones, about 13% seen only once; the top ten take approximately 0.62%. Material for sequencing was central memory CD4+ T cells from blood. The receptor set was obtained from a woman between 18 and 29 years old in good health.

The chain carries TRBV28 and TRBJ1-5; D is perhaps TRBD1 (5 bases). This CDR3 contains 16 residues. Trimming removed 3 bases at V and 6 bases at J, with 18 bases between. The germline V gene encodes CDR1 MDHEN and CDR2 SYDVKM. The CDR3 bases are TGTGCCAGCAGTTTTGTGGGACGGGCGGAGGGTCAGCCCCAGCATTTT. Its translation: CASSFVGRAEGQPQHF.

The table lists this clone with a few counts. V gene TRBV7-8 combines with J gene TRBJ1-1; 9 bases align to TRBD1. Germline trimming cut 5 bases from V and 6 bases from J; bases unmatched to any gene: 13. Germline lookup yields CDR1 SGHVS and CDR2 FQNEAQ. The CDR3 contains 16 residues. CDR3 region: CASSLRDRVFRAEAFF. The CDR3 nucleotides read TGTGCCAGCAGCCTCCGGGACAGGGTGTTTCGCGCTGAAGCTTTCTTT.

The chain uses TRBV29-1 and TRBJ2-5; no firm D call. Germline V gene data show CDR1 as SQVTM and CDR2 as ANQGSEA. The CDR3 runs to 13 residues. V was pared by 6 bases and J by 5 bases, with 16 bases between. The CDR3 reads CSVAHLSRETQYF. Here the CDR3 DNA reads TGCAGCGTCGCACACCTTAGCCGCGAGACCCAGTACTTC.

This clone appeared once. This chain connects TRBV5-6 to TRBJ2-3; D perhaps matches TRBD2 (5 bases). CDR1 SGHDT and CDR2 YYEEEE come from the germline V gene. The CDR3 runs to 15 residues. V lost 4 bases and J lost 0, with 12 bases in between. The CDR3 loop reads CASSPAGWSTDTQYF. For the CDR3, the DNA is TGTGCCAGCAGCCCGGCGGGTTGGAGCACAGATACGCAGTATTTT.

This clone showed up just a few times. The gene calls are TRBV16 and TRBJ1-2; tentative D call: TRBD1 (6 bases). CDR1 and CDR2 (germline): KGHSY, FQNENV. Trimming removed 4 bases at V and 1 base at J, with 10 bases between. CDR3 length: 14 residues. The DNA for the CDR3 is TGTGCCAGCAGCCGCGGACAGAGTAACTATGGCTACACCTTC. Translation gives CASSRGQSNYGYTF. Combining the CDR3 with reference TRBV16 and TRBJ1-2 gives the whole variable domain GEEVAQTPKHLVRGEGQKAKLYCAPIKGHSYVFWYQQVLKNEFKFLISFQNENVFDETGMPKERFSAKCLPNSPCSLEIQATKLEDSAVYFCASSRGQSNYGYTFGSGTRLTVV.

Note on this clone: Other nucleotide sequences in the sample specify the same CDR3. The chain links TRBV5-1 to TRBJ2-7; 7 bases match TRBD2. With V trimmed by 0 bases and J by 3 bases, 3 bases remained unmatched. From germline, CDR1 is SGHRS and CDR2 YFSETQ. The CDR3 covers 14 residues. The CDR3 sequence is CASSLGRGGYEQYF. For the CDR3, the DNA is TGCGCCAGCAGCTTGGGGCGCGGGGGCTACGAGCAGTACTTC. The whole variable domain, filled in from reference TRBV5-1 and TRBJ2-7, reads KAGVTQTPRYLIKTRGQQVTLSCSPISGHRSVSWYQQTPGQGLQFLFEYFSETQRNKGNFPGRFSGRQFSNSRSEMNVSTLELGDSALYLCASSLGRGGYEQYFGPGTRLTVT.

The sample holds a few counts of this clone. This rearrangement joins TRBV5-1 to TRBJ2-4; possible D gene TRBD1, 5 bases. The CDR3 consists of 15 residues. Germline lookup yields CDR1 SGHRS and CDR2 YFSETQ. Trimming cost V 1 base and J 0 bases, with 8 bases left between them. The CDR3 region is CASSLLGAAKNIQYF. The CDR3 DNA sequence: TGCGCCAGCAGCTTGTTAGGGGCAGCCAAAAACATTCAGTACTTC.

The rearrangement uses TRBV7-9 and TRBJ1-2; the match to TRBD1 covers 10 bases. The ends lost 7 bases at V and 0 bases at J; junction bases unmatched: 11. The CDR3 consists of 17 residues. Per germline, CDR1 SEHNR and CDR2 FQNEAQ (reference sequence). The CDR3: CASTLWTGGITNYGYTF. DNA for the CDR3: TGTGCCAGCACCCTGTGGACAGGGGGTATTACTAACTATGGCTACACCTTC. Full variable domain (remainder filled in from reference TRBV7-9 and TRBJ1-2): DTGVSQNPRHKITKRGQNVTFRCDPISEHNRLYWYRQTLGQGPEFLTYFQNEAQLEKSRLLSDRFSAERPKGSFSTLEIQRTEQGDSAMYLCASTLWTGGITNYGYTFGSGTRLTVV.

Only a few counts were recorded for this clone. The chain carries TRBV7-3 and TRBJ2-7; TRBD2 matches 13 bases. V dropped 5 bases and J dropped 2; count of bases not matched to a gene: 6. The CDR3 covers 16 residues. Germline V gene lookup returns CDR1 SGHTA and CDR2 FQGTGA. The CDR3 spells CASSLTSGRPTYEQYF. CDR3 DNA: TGTGCCAGCAGCCTGACTAGCGGGAGGCCTACCTACGAGCAGTACTTC.

Only a few counts were recorded for this clone. The CDR3 spells CASSFNSQGGEQYF. The CDR3 coding sequence is TGTGCCAGCAGTTTTAACTCGCAGGGTGGCGAGCAGTACTTC. The rearrangement joins TRBV28 to TRBJ2-7; tentatively, D is TRBD1 (5 bases). Trimming took off 3 bases at V and 6 bases at J, with 15 bases between the two ends. The CDR3 contains 14 residues. Germline values: CDR1 MDHEN, CDR2 SYDVKM.

The chain joins TRBV11-2 to TRBJ1-1; D gene uncertain. This CDR3 spans 14 amino acids. In germline, CDR1 is SGHAT, CDR2 FQNNGV. V was clipped by 8 bases and J by 1 base, with 14 bases between them. The CDR3 region is CASGLGSSNTEAFF. CDR3 nucleotide sequence: TGTGCCAGCGGCCTGGGCAGTTCGAACACTGAAGCTTTCTTT. Using reference TRBV11-2 and TRBJ1-1 for the parts outside the CDR3, the full variable domain is EAGVAQSPRYKIIEKRQSVAFWCNPISGHATLYWYQQILGQGPKLLIQFQNNGVVDDSQLPKDRFSAERLKGVDSTLKIQPAKLEDSAVYLCASGLGSSNTEAFFGQGTRLTVV.

This clone has only a few counts. The rearrangement links TRBV30 to TRBJ1-1; possible D gene TRBD1, 6 bases. The CDR3 consists of 13 residues. The V gene's germline CDR1 is GTSNPN and CDR2 SVGIG (reference sequence). Trimming cost V 1 base and J 1 base, with 7 bases left between them. CDR3 nucleotide sequence: TGTGCCTGGAGTGAACAGGGGAACACTGAAGCTTTCTTT. Encoded protein: CAWSEQGNTEAFF.

The chain carries TRBV29-1 and TRBJ1-1, with TRBD1 matching over 10 bases. Germline V lookup: CDR1 SQVTM, CDR2 ANQGSEA. This CDR3 is 14 amino acids long. After removal of 6 bases from V and 6 bases from J, the junction contained 10 bases not matched to a gene. CDR3 nucleotides: TGCAGCGTGGGGGGACAGGGGCCCGCATCTGAAGCTTTCTTT. Its protein product is CSVGGQGPASEAFF.

This clone was detected a few times. The chain couples TRBV10-3 to TRBJ2-7, with D possibly being TRBD2 (6 bases). V lost 9 bases, J lost 4 bases, and 16 bases lay in between. The CDR3 is 13 amino acids. Per germline, CDR1 ENHRY and CDR2 SYGVKD. The CDR3 DNA sequence: TGTGCCATAACGGGAGTTGGCATTTACGAGCAGTACTTC. Translating gives CAITGVGIYEQYF.

This sequence joins TRBV10-3 and TRBJ1-1; D ambiguous. Germline CDR1 and CDR2: ENHRY and SYGVKD. The CDR3 covers 16 residues. V was trimmed by 0 bases and J by 1 base, leaving 12 bases between them. The CDR3 sequence is CAISESGMGPNTEAFF. CDR3 nucleotides: TGTGCCATCAGTGAGTCGGGTATGGGCCCGAACACTGAAGCTTTCTTT.

The CDR3 is CASSLGGVYEQYF. The CDR3 region has the DNA TGTGCCAGCAGCCTCGGGGGGGTCTACGAGCAGTACTTC. The chain couples TRBV11-3 to TRBJ2-7, with 8 bases aligning to TRBD2. The germline gives CDR1 SGHNT, CDR2 YENEEA. After removal of 5 bases from V and 3 bases from J, the junction contained 3 bases not matched to a gene. There are 13 residues in the CDR3. Full variable domain (rest looked up from reference TRBV11-3 and TRBJ2-7): EAGVVQSPRYKIIEKKQPVAFWCNPISGHNTLYWYLQNLGQGPELLIRYENEEAVDDSQLPKDRFSAERLKGVDSTLKIQPAELGDSAVYLCASSLGGVYEQYFGPGTRLTVT.

V and J are TRBV4-2 and TRBJ2-7; a possible D gene is TRBD2 (6 bases). The CDR3 is made up of 15 amino acids. Germline CDR1 is LGHNA and CDR2 is YNFKEQ. V was shortened by 2 bases and J by 6 bases, with 17 bases between the two germline ends. In DNA, the CDR3 is TGTGCCAGCAGCCAATCCGGGACTCGAAGGGGCGAGCAGTACTTC. This sequence encodes CASSQSGTRRGEQYF.

This clone was seen a few times. This chain links TRBV7-9 with TRBJ2-1; 9 bases map to TRBD2. The CDR3 has 17 amino acids. The V segment lost 0 bases and the J segment 12 bases; nucleotides outside the gene matches: 15. CDR1 is SEHNR, CDR2 FQNEAQ, per germline (reference sequence). CDR3 loop: CASSLAPGLAIVGGQFF. The CDR3 DNA sequence: TGTGCCAGCAGCTTAGCGCCCGGACTAGCGATAGTTGGGGGGCAGTTCTTC. Filled out from reference TRBV7-9 and TRBJ2-1, the complete variable domain reads DTGVSQNPRHKITKRGQNVTFRCDPISEHNRLYWYRQTLGQGPEFLTYFQNEAQLEKSRLLSDRFSAERPKGSFSTLEIQRTEQGDSAMYLCASSLAPGLAIVGGQFFGPGTRLTVL.

This clone turned up a few times. This chain uses TRBV7-9 with TRBJ2-7; TRBD2 aligns across 13 bases. This CDR3 is built from 19 residues. Germline values: CDR1 SEHNR, CDR2 FQNEAQ (reference sequence). V lost 4 bases to trimming and J lost 2 bases; unmatched junction nucleotides: 14. CDR3 protein: CASSSTPGLAGIYPYEQYF. CDR3 bases: TGTGCCAGCAGCTCAACTCCGGGACTAGCGGGAATCTACCCCTACGAGCAGTACTTC.

The chain employs TRBV27 and TRBJ2-5, with D tentatively TRBD1 (6 bases). Trimming pared 7 bases from V and 6 bases from J, leaving 21 bases between. CDR1 is MNHEY, CDR2 SMNVEV, per germline (reference sequence). The CDR3 has 15 amino acids. CDR3: CASTSSQGKFQTQYF. The CDR3 coding sequence is TGTGCCAGCACCTCGAGTCAGGGGAAATTCCAGACCCAGTACTTC.

This chain links TRBV11-2 with TRBJ1-2, with D hard to call. From germline, CDR1 is SGHAT and CDR2 FQNNGV. The CDR3 extends over 15 amino acids. The V end was cut by 5 bases, the J end by 8 bases, with 21 bases between. The CDR3, as DNA: TGTGCCAGCAGCCCTGATAGGGCGGGTGGTGGCGGCTACACCTTC. This sequence encodes CASSPDRAGGGGYTF.

This clone was counted between two and nine times. This chain uses TRBV19 with TRBJ2-3; a possible D gene is TRBD1 (6 bases). CDR1 is LNHDA and CDR2 is SQIVND in the germline V gene (reference sequence). The CDR3 covers 15 residues. Trimming took 7 bases from V and 5 from J, leaving 19 bases between them. CDR3 coding DNA: TGTGCCAGTACTGAGAACCTCGTAGGGGGAGATACGCAGTATTTT. It codes for CASTENLVGGDTQYF.

This clone was counted between two and nine times. The chain couples TRBV29-1 to TRBJ2-2; a possible D gene is TRBD2 (7 bases). V was shortened by 2 bases and J by 5 bases, with 9 bases between the two germline ends. The germline CDR1 and CDR2 sequences are SQVTM and ANQGSEA. CDR3 length equals 13 residues. The CDR3 region has the DNA TGCAGCGTTGAAAGGGGGGGAACCGGGGAGCTGTTTTTT. Encoded protein: CSVERGGTGELFF.

The DNA of the CDR3 is TGTGCCAGCTCGCAAAACAGGGAGGATACGCAGTATTTT. It specifies CASSQNREDTQYF. The chain joins TRBV18 to TRBJ2-3, with D tentatively TRBD1 (6 bases). The CDR3 covers 13 residues. V was pared by 6 bases and J by 6 bases, with 13 bases between. Germline lookup yields CDR1 KGHSH and CDR2 LQKENI. The whole variable domain, filled in from reference TRBV18 and TRBJ2-3, reads NAGVMQNPRHLVRRRGQEARLRCSPMKGHSHVYWYRQLPEEGLKFMVYLQKENIIDESGMPKERFSAEFPKEGPSILRIQQVVRGDSAAYFCASSQNREDTQYFGPGTRLTVL.

V gene TRBV5-1 combines with J gene TRBJ1-2; 9 bases line up with TRBD1. J lost 4 bases, V lost 7 bases, and 5 bases had no gene match. Germline-derived CDR1 and CDR2 are SGHRS and YFSETQ. The CDR3 extends over 13 amino acids. The CDR3 loop is CASAPGQGYGYTF. The CDR3 bases are TGCGCCAGCGCCCCGGGACAGGGCTATGGCTACACCTTC.

The chain employs TRBV28 and TRBJ2-1, with 12 positions matching TRBD2. The V gene's germline CDR1 is MDHEN and CDR2 SYDVKM. This CDR3 is 14 amino acids long. With 4 bases clipped from V and 10 bases from J, the junction kept 5 bases outside the gene matches. This chain's CDR3 is CASSWTSGKKEQFF. Written as DNA, the CDR3 is TGTGCCAGCAGTTGGACTAGCGGGAAAAAAGAGCAGTTCTTC.

V usage is TRBV7-2 and J usage is TRBJ1-1; 8 nucleotides line up with TRBD1. Germline V gene data show CDR1 as SGHTA and CDR2 as FQGNSA. The CDR3 is 13 residues long. Trimming cost V 4 bases and J 5 bases; bases outside gene matches: 3. CDR3 coding DNA: TGTGCCAGCAGCTGGACAGGGAGGACTGAAGCTTTCTTT. It encodes CASSWTGRTEAFF.

This clone has only a few counts. CDR3 region: CAWAGQHSYNEQFF. CDR3 DNA sequence: TGTGCCTGGGCGGGACAGCACTCCTACAATGAGCAGTTCTTC. The chain recombines TRBV30 with TRBJ2-1; a possible D gene is TRBD1 (7 bases). The CDR3 sequence is 14 residues long. Germline loops: CDR1 GTSNPN, CDR2 SVGIG (reference sequence). Trimming removed 5 bases at V and 0 bases at J, with 11 bases between.

The chain has TRBV4-3 and TRBJ2-3; TRBD1 might be the D (5 bases). V gave up 4 bases and J gave up 1 base, with 9 bases separating them. CDR1 and CDR2 (germline): LGHNA, YSLEER. CDR3 size: 14 residues. CDR3 region: CASSLDRGTDTQYF. In nucleotides, the CDR3 is TGCGCCAGCAGCCTCGACAGAGGCACAGATACGCAGTATTTT.

V and J are TRBV9 and TRBJ2-3; 13 bases match TRBD2. This CDR3 spans 17 amino acids. Per germline, CDR1 SGDLS and CDR2 YYNGEE. The V segment lost 0 bases and the J segment 5 bases; nucleotides outside the gene matches: 6. CDR3 DNA sequence: TGTGCCAGCAGCGTAGAACTAGCGGGAGGGGGCCAAGATACGCAGTATTTT. Translated, it gives CASSVELAGGGQDTQYF.